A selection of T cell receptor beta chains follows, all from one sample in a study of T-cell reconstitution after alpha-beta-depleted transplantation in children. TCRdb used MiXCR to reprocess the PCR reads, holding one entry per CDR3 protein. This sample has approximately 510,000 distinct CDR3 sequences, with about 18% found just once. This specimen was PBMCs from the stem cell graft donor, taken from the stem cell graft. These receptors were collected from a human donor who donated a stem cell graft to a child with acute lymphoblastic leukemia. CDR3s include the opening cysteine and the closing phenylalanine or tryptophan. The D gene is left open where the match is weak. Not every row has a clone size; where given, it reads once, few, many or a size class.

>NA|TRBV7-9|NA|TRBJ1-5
TGTGCCAGCAGCGACGGAAACAGCCCCAATCAGCCCCAGCATTTT
CASSDGNSPNQPQHF
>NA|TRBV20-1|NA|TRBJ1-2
TGCAGTGCAACCCAACAGGCGCCTGGCTACACCTTC
CSATQQAPGYTF
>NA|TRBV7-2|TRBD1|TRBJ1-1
TGTGCCAGCAGCTTAGCGCTCACAGGGGAGAGGGGAGCTTTCTTT
CASSLALTGERGAFF
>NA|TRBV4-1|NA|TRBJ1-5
TGCGCCAGCAGCCTAACACAGGGAGGTCAGCCCCAGCATTTT
CASSLTQGGQPQHF
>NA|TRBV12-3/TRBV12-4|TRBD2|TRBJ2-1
TGTGCCAGCAGTTTAAGGGGTAGCGGGAGAGCGTTCTTC
CASSLRGSGRAFF
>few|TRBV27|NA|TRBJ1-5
TGTGCCAGCAGTCCGGGGCCAGGTAATCAGCCCCAGCATTTT
CASSPGPGNQPQHF
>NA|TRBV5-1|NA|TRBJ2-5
TGCGCCAGCAGCTTGTTCGGGATGAGGGAGACCCAGTACTTC
CASSLFGMRETQYF
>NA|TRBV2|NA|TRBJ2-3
TGTGCCAGCAGTGAAGCGCTCGGACGGGCCACAGATACGCAGTATTTT
CASSEALGRATDTQYF
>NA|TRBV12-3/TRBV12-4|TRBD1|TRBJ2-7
TGTGCCACCAGTTTTCAGCAGGGGGCGGGGTTGGGCCACGAGCAGTACTTC
CATSFQQGAGLGHEQYF
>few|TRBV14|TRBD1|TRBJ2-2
TGTGCCAGCAGCCTCACAGGGGCTATTCACACCGGGGAGCTGTTTTTT
CASSLTGAIHTGELFF
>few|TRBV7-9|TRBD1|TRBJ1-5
TGTGCCAGCAGCGGGACAGGGGATGGGGTCAATCAGCCCCAGCATTTT
CASSGTGDGVNQPQHF
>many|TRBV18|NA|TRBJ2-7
TGTGCCAGCTCCCTCAGTACTAACGAGCAGTACTTC
CASSLSTNEQYF
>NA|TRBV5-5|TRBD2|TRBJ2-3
TGTGCCAGCAGCTTGGAATCTAGCGGGGTAGCTAGCACAGATACGCAGTATTTT
CASSLESSGVASTDTQYF
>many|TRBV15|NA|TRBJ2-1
TGTGCCACCAGCAGAGATCCAGCGGGTCCTAATGAGCAGTTCTTC
CATSRDPAGPNEQFF
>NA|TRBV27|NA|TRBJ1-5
TGTGCCAGCGCTCGCCAAGGGGTCTTCGGTCAGCCCCAGCATTTT
CASARQGVFGQPQHF
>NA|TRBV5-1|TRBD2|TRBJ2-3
TGCGCCAGCAGCACCCCCCGGGGACTAGGTAGTGGCTCAGATACGCAGTATTTT
CASSTPRGLGSGSDTQYF
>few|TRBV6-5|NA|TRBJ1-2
TGTGCCAGCAGTTACTCGGGGACCGTGACTAGAACCTATGGCTACACCTTC
CASSYSGTVTRTYGYTF
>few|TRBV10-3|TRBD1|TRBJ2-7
TGTGCCATCAGTGATGTGGACAGGTTCTACGAGCAGTACTTC
CAISDVDRFYEQYF
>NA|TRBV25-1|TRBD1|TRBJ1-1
TGTGCCAGCAGTGGGCAGGGGGCCGCTGAAGCTTTCTTT
CASSGQGAAEAFF
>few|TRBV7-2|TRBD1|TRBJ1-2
TGTGCCAGCAGCCCACAGCCGGGACAGGGAGGCGACACCTTC
CASSPQPGQGGDTF
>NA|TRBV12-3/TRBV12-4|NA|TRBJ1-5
TGTGCCAGCAGCAGCAGACAGGCCGGGATTCAGCCCCAGCATTTT
CASSSRQAGIQPQHF
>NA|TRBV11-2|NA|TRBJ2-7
TGTGCCAGCAGCTCCACGACAGGAGCCTACGAGCAGTACTTC
CASSSTTGAYEQYF
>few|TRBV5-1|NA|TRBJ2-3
TGCGCCAGCAGCTTCTCTAGCGCCACAGATACGCAGTATTTT
CASSFSSATDTQYF
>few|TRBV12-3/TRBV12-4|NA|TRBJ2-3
TGTGCCAGCAAGGCGATAGATACGCAGTATTTT
CASKAIDTQYF
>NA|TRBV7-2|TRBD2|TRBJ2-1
TGTGCCAGCAGCGGGGGTTGGCGGGAGAACTCCTACAATGAGCAGTTCTTC
CASSGGWRENSYNEQFF
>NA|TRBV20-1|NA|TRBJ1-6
TGCAGTGCTAGAGATAGACGGGACCTTTGGGATTCACCCCTCCACTTT
CSARDRRDLWDSPLHF
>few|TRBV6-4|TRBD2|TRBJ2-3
TGTGCCAGCAGTGCGGGGCGGGAGATTGGCACAGATACGCAGTATTTT
CASSAGREIGTDTQYF
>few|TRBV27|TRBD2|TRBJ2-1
TGTGCCAGCAGTTTATGGGGGGGGGAGGGTTATGAGCAGTTCTTC
CASSLWGGEGYEQFF
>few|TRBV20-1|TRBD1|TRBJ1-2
TGCACCCCCCGCGGACAGGCCATAAGCTACACCTTC
CTPRGQAISYTF
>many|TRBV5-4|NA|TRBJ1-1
TGTGCCAGCAGCTTGGAACTGGGGGGCCCCCCCGAAGCTTTCTTT
CASSLELGGPPEAFF
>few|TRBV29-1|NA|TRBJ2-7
TGCAGCGTTGGGCTGCACTCCTACGAGCAGTACTTC
CSVGLHSYEQYF
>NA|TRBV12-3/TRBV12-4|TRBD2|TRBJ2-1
TGTGCCAGCAGTTTGACTAGCGGTGTCAATGAGCAGTTCTTC
CASSLTSGVNEQFF
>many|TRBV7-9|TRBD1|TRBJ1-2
TGTGCCAGCAGGCCGACAGGGAACTATGGCTACACCTTC
CASRPTGNYGYTF
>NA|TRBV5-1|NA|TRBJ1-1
TGCGCCAGCAGCTTGATTATAGTAGGTGAACAGAACGCTTTCTTT
CASSLIIVGEQNAFF
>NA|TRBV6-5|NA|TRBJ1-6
TGTGCCAGCAAGGCCGGTGGGAACGTTTCACCCCTCCACTTT
CASKAGGNVSPLHF
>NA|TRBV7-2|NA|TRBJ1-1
TGTGCCAGCAGCCCCAGCCGGACAGAGATTCTGAACACTGAAGCTTTCTTT
CASSPSRTEILNTEAFF